This entry lists 24 T cell receptor beta chains sequenced from one sample in a study of lymphopenia after photon versus proton radiotherapy. Sequencing used immunoSEQ multiplex PCR; TCRdb keeps in-frame clones, though not all of them. The table shows roughly 22,000 clones, with roughly four fifths occurring only once. Sequencing used peripheral blood, obtained from a patient treated with proton-based radiotherapy. The receptors shown here come from a woman in her 70s with pancreatic cancer.

This sequence joins TRBV28 and TRBJ1-5; no reliable D call. The CDR3 runs to 12 residues. The germline V and J ends were trimmed by 7 bases and 6 bases, with 10 bases remaining between them. Germline lookup yields CDR1 MDHEN and CDR2 SYDVKM. The CDR3 here is CASNNPRQPQHF. In nucleotides, the CDR3 is TGTGCCAGCAATAATCCCCGTCAGCCCCAGCATTTT.

The chain uses TRBV28 and TRBJ2-7, with 7 bases fitting TRBD1. The germline CDR1 and CDR2 sequences are MDHEN and SYDVKM. The CDR3 sequence is 15 residues long. V shed 4 bases, J shed 3 bases, and the junction held 9 bases outside the gene matches. The DNA of the CDR3 is TGTGCCAGCAGTTCCGACCGACAGGGTTACTACGAGCAGTACTTC. Amino acids: CASSSDRQGYYEQYF.

The rearrangement links TRBV6-5 to TRBJ2-7; D perhaps matches TRBD2 (5 bases). V gave up 2 bases and J gave up 2 bases, with 10 bases separating them. Germline V gene lookup returns CDR1 MNHEY and CDR2 SVGAGI. The CDR3 is 14 residues long. Written as DNA, the CDR3 is TGTGCCAGCAGTTACCGCCAGACTACCTACGAGCAGTACTTC. As protein: CASSYRQTTYEQYF.

The chain recombines TRBV29-1 with TRBJ2-5, with a possible D match to TRBD2 (5 bases). Trimming stripped 2 bases from V and 5 bases from J, with 12 bases between. In germline, CDR1 is SQVTM, CDR2 ANQGSEA. The length of the CDR3 is 13 residues. CDR3 DNA: TGCAGCGTTGAATTTCTAGCTGGTGAGACCCAGTACTTC. The encoded protein is CSVEFLAGETQYF.

The count of this clone is one. The chain has TRBV18 and TRBJ1-1; D unresolved. Trimming removed 5 bases from V and 5 bases from J, with 12 bases in between. The CDR3 runs to 13 residues. CDR1 KGHSH and CDR2 LQKENI come from the germline V gene. The CDR3 reads CASSSSKGTEAFF. The CDR3 DNA follows: TGTGCCAGCTCATCCTCCAAAGGGACTGAAGCTTTCTTT.

The chain links TRBV28 to TRBJ1-1; 7 bases are shared with TRBD1. The J segment lost 1 base and the V segment lost 2 bases, leaving 4 bases of the junction unmatched. Germline-derived CDR1 and CDR2 are MDHEN and SYDVKM. This CDR3 comprises 15 residues. For the CDR3, the DNA is TGTGCCAGCAGTTTAGGCCGGACAGGGAACACTGAAGCTTTCTTT. It specifies CASSLGRTGNTEAFF.

The rearrangement uses TRBV28 and TRBJ2-7; TRBD1 or TRBD2 may be the D gene (6 bases each). The CDR3 is 14 amino acids. CDR1 is MDHEN, CDR2 SYDVKM, per germline. V dropped 6 bases and J dropped 2 bases, with 14 bases sitting between them. The CDR3 DNA reads as TGTGCCAGCAGGGTAGGGGGGAATACCTACGAGCAGTACTTC. It codes for CASRVGGNTYEQYF.

The chain combines TRBV28 with TRBJ2-7; 7 positions match TRBD1. CDR3 length equals 14 residues. The V segment lost 3 bases and the J segment 3 bases; nucleotides outside the gene matches: 5. In germline, CDR1 is MDHEN, CDR2 SYDVKM. The CDR3 reads CASSFRDRYYEQYF. As DNA, the CDR3 is TGTGCCAGCAGTTTCCGGGACAGATACTACGAGCAGTACTTC.

This clone was picked up a small number of times. The rearrangement links TRBV28 to TRBJ1-3; TRBD1 matches at 11 bases. V gave up 5 bases and J gave up 2 bases; unmatched junction bases: 5. Per germline, CDR1 MDHEN and CDR2 SYDVKM. This CDR3 comprises 16 residues. CDR3 nucleotides: TGTGCCAGCAGTAAACGGGGACAGGGGGCTGGAAACACCATATATTTT. Its protein product is CASSKRGQGAGNTIYF.

The chain joins TRBV7-6 to TRBJ1-4; D is unresolved. V shed 0 bases and J shed 14 bases, with 10 bases lying between them. CDR3 length equals 12 residues. Per germline, CDR1 SGHVS and CDR2 FNYEAQ. CDR3 nucleotides: TGTGCCAGCAGCTTAGCGGCGGACCAGCTGTTTTTT. Translating it yields CASSLAADQLFF.

The chain has TRBV5-1 and TRBJ2-7, with 13 bases that match TRBD2. After removal of 4 bases from V and 2 bases from J, the junction contained 3 bases not matched to a gene. The CDR3 has 15 residues. Germline CDR1 SGHRS, CDR2 YFSETQ. The CDR3 DNA sequence: TGCGCCAGCAGCATCGGGACTAGCGGGACCTACGAGCAGTACTTC. This sequence encodes CASSIGTSGTYEQYF.

The chain recombines TRBV25-1 with TRBJ2-7; D ambiguous. The CDR3 consists of 11 residues. Trimming shortened V by 2 bases and J by 5 bases, and 4 bases separated the two germline ends. In germline, CDR1 is MGHDK, CDR2 SYGVNS. CDR3 residues: CASSEMDEQYF. CDR3 nucleotide sequence: TGTGCCAGCAGTGAAATGGACGAGCAGTACTTC.

The chain is built from TRBV9 and TRBJ2-1, with a tentative D call TRBD2 (6 bases). The CDR3 length is 14 residues. The germline V and J ends were trimmed by 0 bases and 2 bases, with 6 bases remaining between them. CDR1 and CDR2 from the germline V gene are SGDLS and YYNGEE. This CDR3 reads CASSVAGAYNEQFF. CDR3 coding DNA: TGTGCCAGCAGCGTAGCGGGAGCCTACAATGAGCAGTTCTTC.

CDR3 residues: CASSLGGGDSEQYF. CDR3 bases: TGTGCCAGCAGCTTAGGCGGGGGAGACAGCGAGCAGTACTTC. The chain recombines TRBV11-3 with TRBJ2-7; TRBD2 aligns across 7 bases. V gave up 1 base and J gave up 6 bases; unmatched junction bases: 6. The CDR3 is 14 residues long. Germline V lookup: CDR1 SGHNT, CDR2 YENEEA.

This clone was observed once. In the same sample, other DNA sequences code for this CDR3. The rearrangement links TRBV4-3 to TRBJ2-1; D is uncertain. In germline, CDR1 is LGHNA, CDR2 YSLEER. Trimming shortened V by 4 bases and J by 8 bases, and 12 bases separated the two germline ends. The CDR3 totals 13 residues. The CDR3 region is CASSLEYRYEQFF. The DNA for the CDR3 is TGCGCCAGCAGCCTAGAATATCGTTATGAGCAGTTCTTC.

The J gene is TRBJ1-5, the V gene TRBV28; D is unresolved. Per the germline V gene, CDR1 is MDHEN and CDR2 is SYDVKM. Trimming cost V 4 bases and J 0 bases, with 4 bases left between them. The CDR3 has 13 residues. CDR3 in amino acids: CASSSYSNQPQHF. DNA of the CDR3: TGTGCCAGCAGTTCTTATAGCAATCAGCCCCAGCATTTT. The full variable domain, completed using reference TRBV28 and TRBJ1-5, is DVKVTQSSRYLVKRTGEKVFLECVQDMDHENMFWYRQDPGLGLRLIYFSYDVKMKEKGDIPEGYSVSREKKERFSLILESASTNQTSMYLCASSSYSNQPQHFGDGTRLSIL.

The rearrangement links TRBV12-5 to TRBJ2-7; D might be TRBD1 or TRBD2, each matching 6 bases. Germline values: CDR1 LGHNT, CDR2 FRNRAP. This CDR3 is built from 16 residues. V lost 2 bases to trimming and J lost 6 bases, with 20 bases between them. The CDR3 DNA sequence: TGTGCTAGTGGTTTGTCGGGGGCTAGCAAGGTAGGCGAGCAGTACTTC. Its translation: CASGLSGASKVGEQYF.

This clone was seen more than once but under ten times. The V call is TRBV7-2, the J call TRBJ1-5; D perhaps matches TRBD1 (6 bases). This CDR3 spans 15 amino acids. The germline V and J ends were trimmed by 2 bases and 3 bases, with 11 bases remaining between them. CDR1 and CDR2 (germline): SGHTA, FQGNSA. The DNA of the CDR3 is TGTGCCAGCAGCTTAAACAGGGCGCCCAATCAGCCCCAGCATTTT. Translating gives CASSLNRAPNQPQHF.

The V and J genes are TRBV6-5 and TRBJ1-1; no definite D call. V was pared by 0 bases and J by 7 bases, with 18 bases between. The CDR3 has 16 residues. The germline gives CDR1 MNHEY, CDR2 SVGAGI. The CDR3 spells CASSYSYLSASDEAFF. CDR3 sequence (DNA): TGTGCCAGCAGTTACTCGTATTTGTCGGCGAGCGATGAAGCTTTCTTT.

V and J are TRBV2 and TRBJ1-5; 8 bases are a match to TRBD1. V was pared by 10 bases and J by 4 bases, with 6 bases of the junction left unmatched. The CDR3 is 13 residues long. CDR1 is SNHLY and CDR2 is FYNNEI in the germline V gene. Here the CDR3 reads CAIRDRFNQPQHF. The CDR3 region has the DNA TGTGCCATAAGGGACAGGTTTAATCAGCCCCAGCATTTT.

For the CDR3, the DNA is TGTGCCATCAGTGAGTCAGAGACAGAGGGGAGAATTGGCTACACCTTC. This translates into CAISESETEGRIGYTF. The V call is TRBV10-3, the J call TRBJ1-2, with a tentative D call TRBD1 (5 bases). The CDR3 consists of 16 residues. Germline assignment: CDR1 ENHRY and CDR2 SYGVKD. Trimming left V 0 bases short and J 7 bases short, with 18 bases between.

Only one count was recorded for this clone. V is TRBV5-1 and J is TRBJ2-3, with D hard to call. Germline values: CDR1 SGHRS, CDR2 YFSETQ. V was cut by 4 bases and J by 5 bases, with 8 bases left in between. The CDR3 sequence is 12 residues long. CDR3 DNA: TGCGCCAGCAGCCCGATTCGAGATACGCAGTATTTT. Translating gives CASSPIRDTQYF.

This chain links TRBV30 with TRBJ2-1, with 10 bases fitting TRBD2. V lost 3 bases, J lost 6 bases, and 8 bases stayed unmatched. The CDR3 is 15 residues long. In germline, CDR1 is GTSNPN, CDR2 SVGIG (reference sequence). The CDR3 region is CAWRVPSGRGNEQFF. The CDR3 DNA is TGTGCCTGGAGAGTACCTAGCGGGAGAGGCAATGAGCAGTTCTTC.

The gene calls are TRBV6-5 and TRBJ2-1; 7 bases agree with TRBD1. Trimming cost V 7 bases and J 4 bases; bases outside gene matches: 10. CDR3 length: 15 amino acids. The germline CDR1 and CDR2 sequences are MNHEY and SVGAGI. CDR3 DNA: TGTGCCAGCATCTCTCCCGGCAGGGGGTACAATGAGCAGTTCTTC. Its protein is CASISPGRGYNEQFF.